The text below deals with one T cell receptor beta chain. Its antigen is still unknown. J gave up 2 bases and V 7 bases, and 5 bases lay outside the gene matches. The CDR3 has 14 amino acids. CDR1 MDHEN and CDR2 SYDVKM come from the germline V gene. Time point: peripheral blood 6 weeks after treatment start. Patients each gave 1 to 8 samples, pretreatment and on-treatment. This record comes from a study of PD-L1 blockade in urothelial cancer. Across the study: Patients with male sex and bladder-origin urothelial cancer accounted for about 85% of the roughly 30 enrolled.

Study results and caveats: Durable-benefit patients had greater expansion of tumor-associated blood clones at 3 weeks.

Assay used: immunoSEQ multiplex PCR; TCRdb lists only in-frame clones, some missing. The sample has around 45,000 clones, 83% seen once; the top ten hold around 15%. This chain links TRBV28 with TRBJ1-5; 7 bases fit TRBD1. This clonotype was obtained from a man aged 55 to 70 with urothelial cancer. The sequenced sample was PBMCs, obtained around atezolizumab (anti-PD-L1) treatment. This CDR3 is CASTEGARNQPQHF. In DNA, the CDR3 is TGTGCCAGCACCGAGGGGGCGCGCAATCAGCCCCAGCATTTT.